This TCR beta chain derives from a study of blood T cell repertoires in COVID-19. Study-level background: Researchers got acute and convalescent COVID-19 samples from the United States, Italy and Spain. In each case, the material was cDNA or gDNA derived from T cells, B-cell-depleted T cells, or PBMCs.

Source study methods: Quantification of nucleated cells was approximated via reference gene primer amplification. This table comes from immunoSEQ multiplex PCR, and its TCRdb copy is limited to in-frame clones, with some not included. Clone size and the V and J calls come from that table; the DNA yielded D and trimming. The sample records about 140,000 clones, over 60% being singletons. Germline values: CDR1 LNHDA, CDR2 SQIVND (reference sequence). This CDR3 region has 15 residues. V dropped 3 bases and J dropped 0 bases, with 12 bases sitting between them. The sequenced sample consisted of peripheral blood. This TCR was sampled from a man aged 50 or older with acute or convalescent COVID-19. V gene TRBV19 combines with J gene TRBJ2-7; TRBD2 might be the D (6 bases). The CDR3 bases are TGTGCCAGTAGTATTCGCGGGAACCCCTCCTACGAGCAGTACTTC. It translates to CASSIRGNPSYEQYF. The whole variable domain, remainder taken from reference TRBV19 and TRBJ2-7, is DGGITQSPKYLFRKEGQNVTLSCEQNLNHDAMYWYRQDPGQGLRLIYYSQIVNDFQKGDIAEGYSVSREKKESFPLTVTSAQKNPTAFYLCASSIRGNPSYEQYFGPGTRLTVT.